One and the same sample provided the 8 T cell receptor beta chains below, sequenced in a study of blood T cell repertoires in COVID-19. Some clones are missing from TCRdb's copy, which holds only in-frame ones; the method was immunoSEQ multiplex PCR. The top ten hold approximately 5% of the sample, which has more than 70,000 clones, approximately 78% seen once. Sequenced sample: peripheral blood. All receptors come from a woman of 80 years or more with active or convalescent COVID-19.

The chain carries TRBV5-6 and TRBJ2-4; 9 bases match TRBD1. After removal of 2 bases from V and 6 bases from J, the junction contained 9 bases not matched to a gene. Looked up from germline, CDR1 is SGHDT and CDR2 is YYEEEE. CDR3 size: 16 residues. In DNA form, the CDR3 reads TGTGCCAGCAGCTTCCGGGACAGGGTTCGAAGAAACATTCAGTACTTC. It encodes CASSFRDRVRRNIQYF. Drawing the rest from reference TRBV5-6 and TRBJ2-4, the complete variable domain is DAGVTQSPTHLIKTRGQQVTLRCSPKSGHDTVSWYQQALGQGPQFIFQYYEEEERQRGNFPDRFSGHQFPNYSSELNVNALLLGDSALYLCASSFRDRVRRNIQYFGAGTRLSVL.

The J gene is TRBJ2-3, the V gene TRBV4-1; 12 nucleotides align to TRBD2. V lost 1 base to trimming and J lost 6 bases; unmatched junction nucleotides: 5. The CDR3 has 16 residues. Germline CDR1 is MGHRA and CDR2 is YSYEKL. The DNA for the CDR3 is TGCGCCAGCAGCCAAGGGCTAGCGGGGGGGTGGGATACGCAGTATTTT. Its protein product is CASSQGLAGGWDTQYF.

The genes are TRBV30 and TRBJ1-2; TRBD1 matches at 8 bases. The CDR3 covers 11 residues. J gave up 5 bases and V 7 bases, and 3 bases lay outside the gene matches. In germline, CDR1 is GTSNPN, CDR2 SVGIG (reference sequence). The CDR3: CASRTGYGYTF. CDR3 DNA sequence: TGTGCCTCCCGGACAGGGTATGGCTACACCTTC. The complete variable domain, with remaining parts taken from reference TRBV30 and TRBJ1-2, reads SQTIHQWPATLVQPVGSPLSLECTVEGTSNPNLYWYRQAAGRGLQLLFYSVGIGQISSEVPQNLSASRPQDRQFILSSKKLLLSDSGFYLCASRTGYGYTFGSGTRLTVV.

This rearrangement joins TRBV9 to TRBJ2-1, with 9 bases lining up with TRBD2. Unmatched junction bases numbered 2, after V lost 4 bases and J lost 9 bases. The CDR3 contains 12 residues. CDR1 is SGDLS and CDR2 is YYNGEE in the germline V gene. CDR3 amino acids: CASSILAGEQFF. CDR3 nucleotides: TGTGCCAGCAGCATACTAGCGGGTGAGCAGTTCTTC.

In its sample, this clone was seen many times. This chain joins TRBV5-1 and TRBJ2-7, with a tentative D call TRBD1 (6 bases). CDR1 is SGHRS and CDR2 is YFSETQ in the germline V gene. There are 15 residues in the CDR3. The V gene lost 3 bases and the J gene lost 2 bases, with 15 bases spanning the gap. CDR3 sequence: CASSWSGTSTYEQYF. CDR3 coding DNA: TGCGCCAGCAGCTGGTCTGGGACAAGTACCTACGAGCAGTACTTC.

The chain recombines TRBV28 with TRBJ2-5; perhaps TRBD2 as D (7 bases). CDR3 length: 13 residues. Trimming took 3 bases from V and 5 from J, leaving 10 bases between them. CDR1 is MDHEN and CDR2 is SYDVKM in the germline V gene. CDR3 loop: CASSFRGGETQYF. In DNA, the CDR3 is TGTGCCAGCAGTTTTAGGGGGGGGGAGACCCAGTACTTC.

This chain uses TRBV24-1 with TRBJ2-5, with a tentative D call TRBD2 (6 bases). V lost 2 bases and J lost 5, with 14 bases in between. This CDR3 comprises 15 residues. The germline V gene has CDR1 KGHDR and CDR2 SFDVKD. In DNA form, the CDR3 reads TGTGCCACCAGTGATTCGTTGACTAGTTGGGAGACCCAGTACTTC. This translates into CATSDSLTSWETQYF.

Concerning this clone: The same CDR3 also results from other DNA sequences found in this sample. This rearrangement joins TRBV19 to TRBJ1-5; D possibly corresponds to TRBD1 (5 bases). Per germline, CDR1 LNHDA and CDR2 SQIVND (reference sequence). V lost 3 bases and J 6 bases, leaving 9 bases between the germline ends. CDR3 length: 13 residues. The CDR3 sequence is CASSIGGTQPQHF. The CDR3 nucleotides are TGTGCCAGTAGTATCGGGGGTACTCAGCCCCAGCATTTT.